This entry is about one T cell receptor beta chain. This clonotype has just a few counts. Its antigen is still unknown. Within one base of it there is no much larger clone, and no base qualities were kept. This sample was included in a study of response to subunit inactivated influenza vaccine (dated by TCRdb to the late 2010s). Notes on the research overall: Deep quantitative profiling of the T cell receptor repertoire was used in the study to follow responses to a trivalent subunit inactivated influenza vaccine. Points the paper makes about the study in general: According to the authors, only a limited number of new T cells may be recruited by each seasonal influenza vaccination.

The germline V gene provides CDR1 MGHDK and CDR2 SYGVNS. V was cut back by 11 bases and J by 6 bases, leaving a gap of 16 bases between them. CDR3 length: 13 amino acids, cysteine to phenylalanine. CDR3 DNA only is kept here, 39 bases in frame from base 1. Libraries came from RT-PCR. Sequenced using an Illumina HiSeq 2500. In TCRdb, the public reads were trimmed at Q25 with fastp and aligned with MiXCR, with productive beta chains retained. For every CDR3 protein sequence, its rows merge into one entry that carries the most common genes and DNA. Recorded for this sample are around 580,000 distinct CDR3 sequences; 12% to 15% of them occurred a single time. Of the sample, approximately 10% falls within the top ten clones.

This sequence originates from a man aged 45-60 years who received an inactivated influenza vaccine. Donor details come from another sample of the same person, matched by shared clones. Sample: PBMCs from blood, taken less than 13 days after vaccination. The V and J segments used are TRBV25-1 and TRBJ2-2, with the D gene not clear enough to name. The base sequence is TGTGCCTGCCACGGCTTAAAGGCCGGGGAGCTGTTTTTT. Its protein reads: CACHGLKAGELFF.